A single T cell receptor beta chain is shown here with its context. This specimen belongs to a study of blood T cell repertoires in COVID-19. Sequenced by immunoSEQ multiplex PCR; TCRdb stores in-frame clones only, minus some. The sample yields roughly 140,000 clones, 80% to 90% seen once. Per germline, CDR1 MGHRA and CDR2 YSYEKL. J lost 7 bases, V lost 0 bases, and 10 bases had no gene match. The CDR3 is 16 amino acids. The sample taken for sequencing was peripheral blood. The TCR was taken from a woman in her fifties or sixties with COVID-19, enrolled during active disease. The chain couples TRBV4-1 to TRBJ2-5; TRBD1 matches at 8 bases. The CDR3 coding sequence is TGCGCCAGCAGCCAAGATTCAGGGGGCTCAAGAGTGACCCAGTACTTC. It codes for CASSQDSGGSRVTQYF.